One and the same sample provided the 6 T cell receptor beta chains below, sequenced in a study of identical twins. TCRdb re-called the 5' RACE reads through MiXCR, storing one row per CDR3 protein. The table shows roughly 1,500,000 distinct CDR3 sequences, with about 32% occurring only once. Source material: cord blood. These receptors were collected from a newborn girl in good health.

This chain connects TRBV27 to TRBJ1-4; a weak D match, TRBD1 (5 bases). Looked up from germline, CDR1 is MNHEY and CDR2 is SMNVEV (reference sequence). Between the trimmed V and J ends, which lost 3 bases and 7 bases, there was a span of 21 bases. The CDR3 covers 17 residues. The CDR3 DNA follows: TGTGCCAGCAGTTTCCCTGGGTCGGGGGGGTCAGCTGAAAAACTGTTTTTT. It translates to CASSFPGSGGSAEKLFF. Together with reference TRBV27 and TRBJ1-4, the CDR3 gives the full variable domain: EAQVTQNPRYLITVTGKKLTVTCSQNMNHEYMSWYRQDPGLGLRQIYYSMNVEVTDKGDVPEGYKVSRKEKRNFPLILESPSPNQTSLYFCASSFPGSGGSAEKLFFGSGTQLSVL.

This rearrangement joins TRBV3-1 to TRBJ2-7, with D unclear. Trimming left V 0 bases short and J 6 bases short, with 9 bases between. Germline V gene data show CDR1 as LGHDT and CDR2 as YNNKEL (reference sequence). The CDR3 covers 13 residues. The CDR3 spells CASSQDRASEQYF. Here the CDR3 DNA reads TGTGCCAGCAGCCAAGATAGGGCTAGCGAGCAGTACTTC.

The chain recombines TRBV3-1 with TRBJ1-2; tentatively, D is TRBD1 (5 bases). Deletions cut 0 bases from V and 2 bases from J, with 13 bases between. The CDR3 consists of 16 residues. Germline CDR1 and CDR2: LGHDT and YNNKEL (reference sequence). The CDR3 sequence is CASSQDVPGTNYGYTF. The CDR3 DNA reads as TGTGCCAGCAGCCAAGACGTCCCCGGGACGAACTATGGCTACACCTTC.

The rearrangement links TRBV5-1 to TRBJ2-3; TRBD1 agrees at 10 bases. CDR3 length: 17 residues. CDR1 and CDR2 from the germline V gene are SGHRS and YFSETQ. V shed 0 bases and J 14 bases; nucleotides not matched to a gene: 18. CDR3 loop: CASSLVVIPGQGQGRYF. The CDR3 DNA sequence: TGCGCCAGCAGCTTGGTCGTTATTCCGGGACAGGGGCAGGGCAGGTATTTT.

This chain uses TRBV28 with TRBJ2-2; TRBD1 is a possible D gene (5 bases). The CDR3 covers 16 residues. Germline assignment: CDR1 MDHEN and CDR2 SYDVKM. The V end was cut by 5 bases, the J end by 3 bases, with 16 bases between. The CDR3 loop reads CASSTTAWGYTGELFF. For the CDR3, the DNA is TGTGCCAGCAGTACCACCGCATGGGGCTACACCGGGGAGCTGTTTTTT.

The sample holds many counts of this clonotype. V gene TRBV3-1 combines with J gene TRBJ2-7; D unclear. The end of the DNA fits TRBJ2-5 better, so the J call may be wrong. The CDR3 runs 13 residues. CDR1 and CDR2 (germline): LGHDT, YNNKEL (reference sequence). CDR3 in amino acids: CASSQDQTGTQYF. CDR3 coding DNA: TGTGCCAGCAGCCAAGATCAAACGGGGACCCAGTACTTC.